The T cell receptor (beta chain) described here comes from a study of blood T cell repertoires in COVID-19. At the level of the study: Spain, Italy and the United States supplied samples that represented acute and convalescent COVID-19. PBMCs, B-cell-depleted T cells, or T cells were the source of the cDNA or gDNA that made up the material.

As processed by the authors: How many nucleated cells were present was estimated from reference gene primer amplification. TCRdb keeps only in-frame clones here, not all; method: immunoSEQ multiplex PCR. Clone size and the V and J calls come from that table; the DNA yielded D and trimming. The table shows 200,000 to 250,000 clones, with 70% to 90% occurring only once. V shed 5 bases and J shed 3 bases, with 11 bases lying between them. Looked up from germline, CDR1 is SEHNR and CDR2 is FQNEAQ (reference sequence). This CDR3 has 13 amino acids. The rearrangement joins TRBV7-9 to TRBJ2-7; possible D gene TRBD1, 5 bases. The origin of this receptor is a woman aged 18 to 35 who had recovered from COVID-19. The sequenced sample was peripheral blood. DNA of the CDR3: TGTGCCAGCAGCCCCGGACACTACTACGAGCAGTACTTC. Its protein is CASSPGHYYEQYF.